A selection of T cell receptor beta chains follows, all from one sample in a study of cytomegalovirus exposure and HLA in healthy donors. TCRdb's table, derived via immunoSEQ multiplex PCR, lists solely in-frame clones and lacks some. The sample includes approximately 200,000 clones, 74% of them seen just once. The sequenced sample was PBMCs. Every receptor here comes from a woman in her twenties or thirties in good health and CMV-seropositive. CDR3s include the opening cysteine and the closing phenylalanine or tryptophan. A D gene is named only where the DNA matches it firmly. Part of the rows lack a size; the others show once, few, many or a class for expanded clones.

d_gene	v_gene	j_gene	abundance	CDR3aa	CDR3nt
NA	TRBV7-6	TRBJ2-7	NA	CASARGGSYEQYF	TGTGCCAGCGCGAGAGGGGGCTCCTACGAGCAGTACTTC
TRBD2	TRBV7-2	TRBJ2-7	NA	CASSRGAGGFEQYF	TGTGCCAGCAGCAGAGGGGCGGGAGGGTTCGAGCAGTACTTC
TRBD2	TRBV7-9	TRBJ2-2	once	CSSSLGLAGGPDTGELFF	TGTTCCAGCAGCTTAGGGCTAGCGGGAGGGCCGGACACCGGGGAGCTGTTTTTT
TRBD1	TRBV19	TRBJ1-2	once	CASSKAGQGTIGIYTF	TGTGCCAGTAGTAAAGCAGGACAGGGAACCATCGGTATCTACACCTTC
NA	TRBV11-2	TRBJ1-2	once	CASSPTVYYGYTF	TGTGCCAGCAGTCCGACAGTTTACTATGGCTACACCTTC
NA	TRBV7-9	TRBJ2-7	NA	CASSPSSDEQYF	TGTGCCAGCAGCCCCTCGAGTGACGAGCAGTACTTC
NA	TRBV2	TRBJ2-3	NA	CASADSATTDTQYF	TGTGCCAGCGCTGACTCCGCAACAACAGATACGCAGTATTTT
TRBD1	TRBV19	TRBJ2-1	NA	CASSMRQGNEQFF	TGTGCCAGTAGTATGAGACAGGGCAATGAGCAGTTCTTC
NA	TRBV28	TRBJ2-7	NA	CASSVISYEQYF	TGTGCCAGCAGTGTAATCAGTTACGAGCAGTACTTC
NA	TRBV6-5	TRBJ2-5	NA	CASSRDQETQYF	TGTGCCAGCAGTCGGGACCAAGAGACCCAGTACTTC
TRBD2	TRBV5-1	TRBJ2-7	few	CASTRSGDAYEQYF	TGCGCCAGCACTCGAAGCGGGGACGCCTACGAGCAGTACTTC
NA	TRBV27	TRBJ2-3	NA	CASSSLGTALDTQYF	TGTGCCAGCAGTTCTCTAGGGACTGCTCTAGATACGCAGTATTTT
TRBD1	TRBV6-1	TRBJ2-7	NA	CASPGTGYEQYF	TGTGCCAGCCCCGGGACAGGGTACGAGCAGTACTTC
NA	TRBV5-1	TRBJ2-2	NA	CASSLGQINTGELFF	TGCGCCAGCAGCTTGGGTCAGATTAACACCGGGGAGCTGTTTTTT
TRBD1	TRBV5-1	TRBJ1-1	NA	CASSLTTGFMNTEAFF	TGCGCCAGCAGCTTGACGACAGGGTTCATGAACACTGAAGCTTTCTTT
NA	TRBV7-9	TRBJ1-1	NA	CSSSPQASTEAFF	TGTTCCAGCAGCCCCCAGGCATCCACTGAAGCTTTCTTT
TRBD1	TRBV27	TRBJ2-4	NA	CAIMGTESNIQYF	TGTGCCATCATGGGGACAGAGAGTAACATTCAGTACTTC
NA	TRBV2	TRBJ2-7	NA	CASSVQGYEQYF	TGTGCCAGCAGCGTACAGGGCTACGAGCAGTACTTC
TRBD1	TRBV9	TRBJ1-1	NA	CASSGGLGQGANTEAFF	TGTGCCAGCAGCGGAGGGTTGGGACAGGGGGCGAACACTGAAGCTTTCTTT
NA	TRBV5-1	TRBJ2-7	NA	CASSLGAEQYF	TGCGCCAGCAGCTTGGGGGCCGAGCAGTACTTC
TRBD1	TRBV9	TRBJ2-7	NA	CASSGATGAHEQYF	TGTGCCAGCAGCGGCGCGACAGGGGCGCACGAGCAGTACTTC
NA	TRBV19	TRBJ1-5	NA	CASSIVGFNQPQHF	TGTGCCAGTAGTATAGTCGGGTTCAATCAGCCCCAGCATTTT
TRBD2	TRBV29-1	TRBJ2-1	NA	CSGTGTSGRRSYNEQFF	TGCAGCGGAACCGGGACTAGCGGGAGGAGGTCCTACAATGAGCAGTTCTTC
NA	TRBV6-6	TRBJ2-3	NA	CASSHTGTLYTDTQYF	TGTGCCAGCAGTCATACCGGGACACTATACACAGATACGCAGTATTTT
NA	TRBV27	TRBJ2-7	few	CASSFAAGSYEQYF	TGTGCCAGCAGTTTTGCGGCGGGCTCCTACGAGCAGTACTTC
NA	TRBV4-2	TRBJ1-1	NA	CASSQLSPNTEAFF	TGTGCCAGCAGCCAACTTTCTCCGAACACTGAAGCTTTCTTT
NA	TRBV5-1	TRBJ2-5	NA	CASSLGGTQETQYF	TGCGCCAGCAGCTTGGGGGGGACTCAAGAGACCCAGTACTTC
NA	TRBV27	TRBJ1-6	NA	CASSDISGIHSPLHF	TGTGCCAGCAGTGATATCAGTGGTATTCATTCACCCCTCCACTTT
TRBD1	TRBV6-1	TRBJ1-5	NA	CASSDGQENQPQHF	TGTGCCAGCAGTGATGGACAGGAGAATCAGCCCCAGCATTTT
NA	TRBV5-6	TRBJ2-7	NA	CASSLADYSYEQYF	TGTGCCAGCAGCTTAGCGGATTACTCCTACGAGCAGTACTTC
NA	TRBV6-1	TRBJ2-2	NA	CASRGSLGAGELFF	TGTGCCAGCAGGGGCTCCTTAGGGGCCGGGGAGCTGTTTTTT
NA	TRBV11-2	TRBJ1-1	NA	CASSGAMGTEAFF	TGTGCCAGCAGTGGGGCGATGGGCACTGAAGCTTTCTTT
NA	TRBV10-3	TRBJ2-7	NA	CAISEEAGGYEQYF	TGTGCCATCAGTGAGGAGGCAGGGGGGTACGAGCAGTACTTC
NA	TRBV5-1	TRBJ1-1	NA	CASSAPGVAEAFF	TGCGCCAGCAGCGCCCCAGGGGTGGCTGAAGCTTTCTTT
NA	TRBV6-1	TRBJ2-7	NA	CASSESSGRSYEQYF	TGTGCCAGCAGTGAATCGTCAGGCCGCTCCTACGAGCAGTACTTC
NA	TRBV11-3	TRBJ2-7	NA	CASSFEITYSYEQYF	TGTGCCAGCAGCTTCGAGATAACCTACTCCTACGAGCAGTACTTC
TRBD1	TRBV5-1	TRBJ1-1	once	CASSPDRGNTEAFF	TGCGCCAGCAGTCCGGACAGGGGGAACACTGAAGCTTTCTTT
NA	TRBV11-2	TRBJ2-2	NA	CASSPVTGELFF	TGTGCCAGCAGCCCCGTGACCGGGGAGCTGTTTTTT
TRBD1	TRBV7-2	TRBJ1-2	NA	CASSVGTGVDYGYTF	TGTGCCAGCAGCGTCGGGACAGGGGTTGACTATGGCTACACCTTC
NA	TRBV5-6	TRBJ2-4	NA	CASSPWTIAKNIQYF	TGTGCCAGCAGCCCTTGGACTATAGCCAAAAACATTCAGTACTTC
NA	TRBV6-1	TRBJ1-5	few	CASSAARENQPQHF	TGTGCCAGCAGTGCAGCCAGGGAAAATCAGCCCCAGCATTTT
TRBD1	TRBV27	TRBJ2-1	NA	CASSLWAGGGNEQFF	TGTGCCAGCAGTTTATGGGCAGGGGGCGGGAATGAGCAGTTCTTC
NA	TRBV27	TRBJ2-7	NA	CASSLRGAYYEQYF	TGTGCCAGCAGTTTACGGGGGGCGTACTACGAGCAGTACTTC
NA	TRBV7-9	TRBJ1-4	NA	CASSLVRGEKLFF	TGTGCCAGCAGCTTAGTACGGGGGGAAAAACTGTTTTTT
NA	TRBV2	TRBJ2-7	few	CASSETNSWEQYF	TGTGCCAGCAGTGAGACTAACTCTTGGGAGCAGTACTTC
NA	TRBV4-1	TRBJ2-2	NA	CASSQVGESIGELFF	TGCGCCAGCAGCCAAGTCGGGGAGAGTATCGGGGAGCTGTTTTTT
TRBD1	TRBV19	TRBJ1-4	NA	CASNQGATNEKLFF	TGTGCCAGTAACCAGGGGGCAACTAATGAAAAACTGTTTTTT
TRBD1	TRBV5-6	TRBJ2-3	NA	CASSFRTGGSADTQYF	TGTGCCAGCAGCTTCAGGACAGGGGGGAGCGCAGATACGCAGTATTTT
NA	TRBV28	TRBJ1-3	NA	CASGEEEGLSGNTIYF	TGTGCCAGCGGAGAAGAAGAGGGCCTCTCTGGAAACACCATATATTTT
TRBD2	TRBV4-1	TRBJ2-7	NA	CASSQAVLAGGYEQYF	TGCGCCAGCAGCCAAGCGGTATTAGCGGGGGGCTACGAGCAGTACTTC
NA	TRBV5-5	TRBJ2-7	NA	CASNLNPPGSYEQYF	TGTGCCAGCAACCTTAACCCCCCGGGTTCCTACGAGCAGTACTTC
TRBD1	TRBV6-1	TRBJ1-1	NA	CASSFRTGTNTEAFF	TGTGCCAGCAGTTTCCGGACAGGGACGAACACTGAAGCTTTCTTT
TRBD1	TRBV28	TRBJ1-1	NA	CASSLDQGAGTEAFF	TGTGCCAGCAGTCTCGATCAGGGGGCAGGCACTGAAGCTTTCTTT
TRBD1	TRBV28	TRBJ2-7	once	CASAINPRTGSSYEQYF	TGTGCCAGCGCTATAAATCCTCGGACAGGGTCGTCCTACGAGCAGTACTTC
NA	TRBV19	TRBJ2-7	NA	CASSPGTSGPYEQYF	TGTGCCAGTAGCCCCGGGACTTCCGGACCTTACGAGCAGTACTTC